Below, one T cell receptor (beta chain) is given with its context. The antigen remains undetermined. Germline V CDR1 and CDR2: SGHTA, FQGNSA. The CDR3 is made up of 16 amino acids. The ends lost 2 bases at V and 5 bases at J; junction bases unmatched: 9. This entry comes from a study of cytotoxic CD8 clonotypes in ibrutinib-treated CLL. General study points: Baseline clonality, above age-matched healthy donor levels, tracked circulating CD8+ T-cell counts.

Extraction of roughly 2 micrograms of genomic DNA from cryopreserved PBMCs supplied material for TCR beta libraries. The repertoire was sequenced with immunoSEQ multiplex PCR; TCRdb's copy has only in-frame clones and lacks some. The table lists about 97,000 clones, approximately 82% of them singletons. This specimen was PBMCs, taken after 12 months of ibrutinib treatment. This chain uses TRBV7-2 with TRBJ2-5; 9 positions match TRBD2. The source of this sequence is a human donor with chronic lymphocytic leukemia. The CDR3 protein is CASSLRLAGTGETQYF. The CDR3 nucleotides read TGTGCCAGCAGCTTAAGGCTAGCGGGGACTGGGGAGACCCAGTACTTC.